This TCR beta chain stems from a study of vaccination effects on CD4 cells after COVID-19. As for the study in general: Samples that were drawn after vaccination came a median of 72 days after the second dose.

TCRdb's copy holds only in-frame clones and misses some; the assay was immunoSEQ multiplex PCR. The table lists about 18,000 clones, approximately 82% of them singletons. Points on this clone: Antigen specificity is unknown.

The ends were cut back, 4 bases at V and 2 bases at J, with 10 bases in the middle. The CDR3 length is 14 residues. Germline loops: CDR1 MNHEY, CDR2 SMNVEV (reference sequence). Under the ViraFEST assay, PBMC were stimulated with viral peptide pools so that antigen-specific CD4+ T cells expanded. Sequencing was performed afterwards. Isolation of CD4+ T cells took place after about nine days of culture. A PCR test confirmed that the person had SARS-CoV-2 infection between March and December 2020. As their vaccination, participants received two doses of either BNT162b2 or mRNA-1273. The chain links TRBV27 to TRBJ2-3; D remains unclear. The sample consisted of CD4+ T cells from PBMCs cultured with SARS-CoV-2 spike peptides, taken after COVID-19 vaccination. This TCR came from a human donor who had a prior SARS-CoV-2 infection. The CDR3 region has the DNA TGTGCCAGCAGTTCCCAAGGAGACACAGATACGCAGTATTTT. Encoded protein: CASSSQGDTDTQYF.